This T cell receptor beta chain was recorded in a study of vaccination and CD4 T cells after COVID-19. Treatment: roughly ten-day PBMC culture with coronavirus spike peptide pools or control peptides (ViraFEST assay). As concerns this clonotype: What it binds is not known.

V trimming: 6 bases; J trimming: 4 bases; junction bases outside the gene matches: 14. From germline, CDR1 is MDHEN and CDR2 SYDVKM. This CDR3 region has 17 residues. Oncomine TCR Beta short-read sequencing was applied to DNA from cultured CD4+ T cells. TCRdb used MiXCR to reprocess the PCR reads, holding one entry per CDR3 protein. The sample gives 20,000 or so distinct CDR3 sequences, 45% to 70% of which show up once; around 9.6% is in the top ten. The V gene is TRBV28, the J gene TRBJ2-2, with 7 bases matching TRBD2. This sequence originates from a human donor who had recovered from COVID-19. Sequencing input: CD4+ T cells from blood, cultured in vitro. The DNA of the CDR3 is TGTGCCAGCAGCAAGTCCGTGGGGGGGTTAGGCACCGGGGAGCTGTTTTTT. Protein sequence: CASSKSVGGLGTGELFF.